The 15 T cell receptor beta chains below come from one sample, sequenced in a study of blood T cells in healthy people across ages. The authors ran a second PCR of about 7 to 11 cycles using a sample-barcoded 5' primer and a J-beta primer mix. In TCRdb, the 5' RACE reads were re-called with MiXCR into one record per CDR3 protein. The sample holds about 1.6 million distinct CDR3 sequences, almost 35% seen once. Sequenced input: blood. Receptor source: a woman in her thirties in good health.

This clonotype was seen only a few times. This rearrangement joins TRBV12-3 or TRBV12-4 to TRBJ1-2; D uncertain. Trimming removed 3 bases at V and 5 bases at J, with 13 bases between. The CDR3 loop spans 14 amino acids. The CDR3 protein is CASSFSTMGYGYTF. CDR3 bases: TGTGCCAGCAGTTTTTCGACGATGGGGTATGGCTACACCTTC.

This clonotype was picked up a small number of times. This chain uses TRBV24-1 with TRBJ1-2, with a possible D match to TRBD1 (5 bases). Germline lookup yields CDR1 KGHDR and CDR2 SFDVKD. V was clipped by 11 bases and J by 2 bases, with 8 bases between them. The CDR3 has 11 residues. CDR3 bases: TGTGCCATCGGACAAAACTATGGCTACACCTTC. Translation gives CAIGQNYGYTF.

This clonotype has a handful of counts. The chain carries TRBV2 and TRBJ1-2; D remains unclear. The CDR3 length is 15 residues. Trimming pared 7 bases from V and 0 bases from J, leaving 15 bases between. The germline V gene encodes CDR1 SNHLY and CDR2 FYNNEI. CDR3 sequence reads: CASKATLDANYGYTF. The DNA of the CDR3 is TGTGCCAGCAAGGCTACTTTGGACGCTAACTATGGCTACACCTTC.

The genes are TRBV28 and TRBJ1-2; a possible D gene is TRBD1 (6 bases). The V gene lost 4 bases and the J gene lost 4 bases, with 16 bases spanning the gap. Germline CDR1 and CDR2: MDHEN and SYDVKM. The CDR3 has 15 residues. CDR3: CASSSNRELSYGYTF. The CDR3 DNA reads TGTGCCAGCAGTTCGAACAGGGAGCTTAGCTATGGCTACACCTTC.

A few counts support this clonotype. The J gene is TRBJ1-2, the V gene TRBV5-1; no definite D call. Between the trimmed V and J ends, which lost 0 bases and 5 bases, there was a span of 8 bases. CDR1 SGHRS and CDR2 YFSETQ come from the germline V gene. This CDR3 has 13 amino acids. The CDR3 sequence is CASSLERTYGYTF. The CDR3 DNA sequence: TGCGCCAGCAGCTTGGAACGGACTTATGGCTACACCTTC.

Note on this clonotype: An end of the junction differs from the germline gene, which may be a read error. The rearrangement uses TRBV12-3 or TRBV12-4 and TRBJ2-7; 10 bases are a match to TRBD1. The CDR3 runs to 15 residues. CDR3 sequence reads: CTSSPSGTGDVEQYF. DNA of the CDR3: TGTACCAGCAGTCCATCCGGGACAGGGGACGTCGAGCAGTACTTC.

About this clonotype: The junction differs from germline at one of its ends, possibly a read error. The rearrangement links TRBV5-4 to TRBJ2-7; 11 nucleotides align to TRBD2. The CDR3 sequence is 16 residues long. Looked up from germline, CDR1 is SGHNT and CDR2 is YYREEE (reference sequence). CDR3 in amino acids: CTSSLRATSGNYEQYF. The CDR3, as DNA: TGTACCAGCAGCTTAAGGGCGACTAGCGGGAACTACGAGCAGTACTTC.

In regard to this clonotype: A junction end diverges from the germline sequence, so it may reflect a read error. The V gene is TRBV5-1, the J gene TRBJ2-3, with 7 positions matching TRBD2. From germline, CDR1 is SGHRS and CDR2 YFSETQ. The CDR3 length is 16 residues. In DNA form, the CDR3 reads TGCGCCAGCACCTTGATGGGAGGGCGAGAGACAGATACGCAGTATTTT. Translated, it gives CASTLMGGRETDTQYF.

The chain employs TRBV20-1 and TRBJ1-2; D perhaps matches TRBD1 (6 bases). Trimming pared 3 bases from V and 5 bases from J, leaving 10 bases between. This CDR3 is 12 amino acids long. The germline V gene has CDR1 DFQATT and CDR2 SNEGSKA (reference sequence). The CDR3 loop is CSARKGEYGYTF. The CDR3 DNA is TGCAGTGCTAGGAAGGGGGAGTATGGCTACACCTTC.

This clonotype was observed at least ten times. The chain joins TRBV20-1 to TRBJ2-5, with D perhaps TRBD2 (5 bases). Looked up from germline, CDR1 is DFQATT and CDR2 is SNEGSKA (reference sequence). Trimming took 7 bases from V and 5 from J, leaving 17 bases between them. This CDR3 region has 13 residues. Written as DNA, the CDR3 is TGCAGTGTTGGGTTGACGCGGGCGGAGACCCAGTACTTC. Translating gives CSVGLTRAETQYF.

V and J are TRBV18 and TRBJ2-1; D not resolved. The CDR3 loop spans 13 amino acids. Trimming pared 1 base from V and 10 bases from J, leaving 11 bases between. Germline V gives CDR1 KGHSH, CDR2 LQKENI. CDR3 region: CASSPQFLLEQFF. CDR3 in DNA: TGTGCCAGCTCACCACAGTTTCTGTTGGAGCAGTTCTTC.

The chain carries TRBV5-1 and TRBJ1-2; D unclear. The CDR3 loop spans 13 amino acids. The V end lost 5 bases, the J end lost 8 bases, and 16 bases lay between the germline ends. The germline gives CDR1 SGHRS, CDR2 YFSETQ. CDR3 in DNA: TGCGCCAGCAGACGACAATACGAGGAAGGCTACACCTTC. Translated, it gives CASRRQYEEGYTF. Drawing the rest from reference TRBV5-1 and TRBJ1-2, the complete variable domain is KAGVTQTPRYLIKTRGQQVTLSCSPISGHRSVSWYQQTPGQGLQFLFEYFSETQRNKGNFPGRFSGRQFSNSRSEMNVSTLELGDSALYLCASRRQYEEGYTFGSGTRLTVV.

This chain links TRBV18 with TRBJ1-4; D is possibly TRBD1 (5 bases). This CDR3 contains 16 residues. V lost 1 base and J lost 0, with 9 bases in between. Germline V lookup: CDR1 KGHSH, CDR2 LQKENI. The DNA for the CDR3 is TGTGCCAGCTCACCACGGGGGACTGCAACTAATGAAAAACTGTTTTTT. As protein: CASSPRGTATNEKLFF.

The J gene is TRBJ2-5, the V gene TRBV7-6; TRBD1 or TRBD2 may be the D gene (5 bases each). Germline CDR1 and CDR2: SGHVS and FNYEAQ. Between the trimmed V and J ends, which lost 5 bases and 13 bases, there was a span of 11 bases. The CDR3 runs to 10 residues. The CDR3 here is CASSLEGRYF. DNA for the CDR3: TGTGCCAGCAGCCTAGAGGGGCGGTACTTC.

This sequence joins TRBV10-3 and TRBJ2-6; D call uncertain. This CDR3 has 13 residues. Germline V gene lookup returns CDR1 ENHRY and CDR2 SYGVKD. V lost 7 bases, J lost 0 bases, and 4 bases lay in between. CDR3 region: CAIMVSGANVLTF. Written as DNA, the CDR3 is TGTGCCATCATGGTCTCTGGGGCCAACGTCCTGACTTTC.